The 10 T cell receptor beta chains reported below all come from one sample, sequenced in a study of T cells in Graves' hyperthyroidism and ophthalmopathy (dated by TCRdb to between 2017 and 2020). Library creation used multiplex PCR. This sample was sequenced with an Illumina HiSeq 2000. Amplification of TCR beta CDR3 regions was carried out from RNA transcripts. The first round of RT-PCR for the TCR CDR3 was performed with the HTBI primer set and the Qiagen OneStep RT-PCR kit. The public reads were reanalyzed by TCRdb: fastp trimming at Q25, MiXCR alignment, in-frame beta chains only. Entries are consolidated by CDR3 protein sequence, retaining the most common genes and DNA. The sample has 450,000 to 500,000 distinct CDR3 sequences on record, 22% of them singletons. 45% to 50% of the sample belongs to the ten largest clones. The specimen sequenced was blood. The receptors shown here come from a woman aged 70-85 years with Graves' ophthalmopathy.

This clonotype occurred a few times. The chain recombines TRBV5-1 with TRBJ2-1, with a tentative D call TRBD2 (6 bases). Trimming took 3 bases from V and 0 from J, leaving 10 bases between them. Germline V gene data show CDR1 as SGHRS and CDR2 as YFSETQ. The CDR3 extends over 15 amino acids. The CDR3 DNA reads TGCGCCAGCAGCTCGGACGGGAGCTCCTACAATGAGCAGTTCTTC. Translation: CASSSDGSSYNEQFF.

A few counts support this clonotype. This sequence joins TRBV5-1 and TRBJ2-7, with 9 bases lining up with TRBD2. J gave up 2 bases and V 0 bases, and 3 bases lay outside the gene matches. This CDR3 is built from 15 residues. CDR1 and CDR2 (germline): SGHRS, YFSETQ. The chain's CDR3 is CASSLDGTSPYEQYF. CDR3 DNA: TGCGCCAGCAGCTTGGATGGGACTAGCCCCTACGAGCAGTACTTC.

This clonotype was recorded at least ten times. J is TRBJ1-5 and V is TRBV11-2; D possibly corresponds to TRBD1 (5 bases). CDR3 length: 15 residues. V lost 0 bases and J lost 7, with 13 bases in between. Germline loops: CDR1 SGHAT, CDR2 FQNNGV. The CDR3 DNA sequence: TGTGCCAGCAGCTTAGAAGGAGGGGCGTTCCAGCCCCAGCATTTT. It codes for CASSLEGGAFQPQHF.

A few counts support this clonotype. The CDR3 DNA reads as TGTGCCAGCGGCGATAGGGGGATAGGGCCCTATGGCTACACCTTC. It yields the protein CASGDRGIGPYGYTF. V is TRBV9 and J is TRBJ1-2; TRBD1 is a possible D gene (6 bases). Trimming left V 7 bases short and J 4 bases short, with 20 bases between. This CDR3 region has 15 residues. Germline assignment: CDR1 SGDLS and CDR2 YYNGEE.

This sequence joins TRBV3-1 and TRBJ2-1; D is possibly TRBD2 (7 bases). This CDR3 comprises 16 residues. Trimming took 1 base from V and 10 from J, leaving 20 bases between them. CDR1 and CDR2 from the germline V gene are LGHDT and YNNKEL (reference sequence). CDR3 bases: TGTGCCAGCAGCCAAGTCGGGGTGAGGGGGGGTGGCGAGCAGTTCTTC. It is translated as CASSQVGVRGGGEQFF.

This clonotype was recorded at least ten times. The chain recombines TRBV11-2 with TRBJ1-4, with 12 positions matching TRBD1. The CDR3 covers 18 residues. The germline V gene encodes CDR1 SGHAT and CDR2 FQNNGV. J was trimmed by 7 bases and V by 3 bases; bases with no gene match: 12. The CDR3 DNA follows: TGTGCCAGCAGCTTCCTAGCCGGGACAGGGGGCATGACTGAAAAACTGTTTTTT. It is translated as CASSFLAGTGGMTEKLFF.

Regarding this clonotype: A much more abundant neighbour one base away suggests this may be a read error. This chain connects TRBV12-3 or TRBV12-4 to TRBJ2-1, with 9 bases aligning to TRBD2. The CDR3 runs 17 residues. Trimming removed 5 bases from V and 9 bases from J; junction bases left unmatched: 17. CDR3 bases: TGTGCCAGCAGTCCGTTAGCGGGAGACCCGTATGGCGGTGAGCAGTTCTTC. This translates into CASSPLAGDPYGGEQFF.

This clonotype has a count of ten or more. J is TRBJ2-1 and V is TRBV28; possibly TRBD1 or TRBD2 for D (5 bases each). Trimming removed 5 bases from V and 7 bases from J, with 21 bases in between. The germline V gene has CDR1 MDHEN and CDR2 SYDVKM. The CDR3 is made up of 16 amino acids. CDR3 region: CASSPQGPPPGNEQFF. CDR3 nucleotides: TGTGCCAGCAGTCCTCAGGGACCTCCCCCCGGGAATGAGCAGTTCTTC.

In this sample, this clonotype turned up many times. CDR3 nucleotides: TGCAGTGCCAGTAGCGGGACTAGCGGGTTTAATGAGCAGTTCTTC. Its translation: CSASSGTSGFNEQFF. This chain links TRBV20-1 with TRBJ2-1, with 12 bases matching TRBD2. Germline trimming cut 6 bases from V and 7 bases from J; bases unmatched to any gene: 10. The CDR3 has 15 residues. Germline CDR1 DFQATT, CDR2 SNEGSKA (reference sequence).

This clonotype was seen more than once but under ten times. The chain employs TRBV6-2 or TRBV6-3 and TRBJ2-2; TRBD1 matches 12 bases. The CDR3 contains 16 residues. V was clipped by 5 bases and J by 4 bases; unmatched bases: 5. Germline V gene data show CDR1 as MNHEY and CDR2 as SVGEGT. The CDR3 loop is CASSDPGQGATGELFF. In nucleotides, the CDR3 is TGTGCCAGCAGTGACCCGGGACAGGGGGCCACCGGGGAGCTGTTTTTT.